This T cell receptor (beta chain) was recorded in a study of cytomegalovirus exposure and HLA in healthy donors. The wider study: In a later analysis, it was reported that the 120 validation repertoires had been produced on the same platform as the 700 or so repertoires belonging to the first cohort. Points from the study as a whole: Rarity marked most TCR sequences, yet some public TCRs occurred in many donors. A few CMV-associated chains were confirmed in vitro to be specific for CMV antigens.

The protocol was immunoSEQ multiplex PCR, while the TCRdb copy is restricted to in-frame clones and leaves out a portion. The table shows fewer than 150,000 clones, with about 80% occurring only once. Deletions cut 4 bases from V and 6 bases from J, with 13 bases between. The CDR3 consists of 13 residues. The germline V gene encodes CDR1 MGHRA and CDR2 YSYEKL. The donors were part of the validation cohort of around 110 subjects. That cohort was separate from the first cohort, which comprised 500 to 700 subjects. This clone has just one count. What it binds is not known. The source of this sequence is a man aged 25-45 years in good health and CMV-seropositive. The sample was PBMCs. V gene TRBV4-1 combines with J gene TRBJ2-7, with a possible D match to TRBD1 (6 bases). The CDR3 is CASSRPGQPEQYF. CDR3 sequence (DNA): TGCGCCAGCAGCCGACCAGGACAGCCCGAGCAGTACTTC.